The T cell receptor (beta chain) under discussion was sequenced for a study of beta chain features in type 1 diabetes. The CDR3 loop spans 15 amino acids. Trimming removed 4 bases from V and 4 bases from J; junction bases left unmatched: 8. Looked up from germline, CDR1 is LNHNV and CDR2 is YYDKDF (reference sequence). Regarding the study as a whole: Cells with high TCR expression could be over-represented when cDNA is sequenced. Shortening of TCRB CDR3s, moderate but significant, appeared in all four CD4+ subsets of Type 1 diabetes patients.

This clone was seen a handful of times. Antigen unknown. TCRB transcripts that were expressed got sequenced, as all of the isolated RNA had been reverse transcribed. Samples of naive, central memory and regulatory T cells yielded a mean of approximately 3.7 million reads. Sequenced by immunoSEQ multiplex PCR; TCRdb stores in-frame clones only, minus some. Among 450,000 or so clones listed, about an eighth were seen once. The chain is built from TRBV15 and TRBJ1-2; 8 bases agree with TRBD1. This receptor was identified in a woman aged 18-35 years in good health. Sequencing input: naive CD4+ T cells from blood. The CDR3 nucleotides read TGTGCCACCAGCACCAGAGACGACAGGGGCTATGGCTACACCTTC. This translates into CATSTRDDRGYGYTF.